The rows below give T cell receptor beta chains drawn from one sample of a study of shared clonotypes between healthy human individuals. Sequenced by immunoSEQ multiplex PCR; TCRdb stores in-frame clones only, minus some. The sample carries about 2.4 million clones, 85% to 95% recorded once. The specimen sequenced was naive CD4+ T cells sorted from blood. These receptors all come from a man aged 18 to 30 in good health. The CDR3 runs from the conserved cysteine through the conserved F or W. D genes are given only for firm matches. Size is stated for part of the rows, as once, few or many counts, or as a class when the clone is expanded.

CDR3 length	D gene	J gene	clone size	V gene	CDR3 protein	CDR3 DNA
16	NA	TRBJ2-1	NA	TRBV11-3	CASSHGGLGYNEGQFF	TGTGCCAGCAGCCACGGGGGACTGGGGTACAATGAAGGGCAGTTCTTC
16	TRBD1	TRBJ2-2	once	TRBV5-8	CASSPTGIGLTGELFF	TGTGCCAGCAGCCCGACAGGGATAGGGTTGACCGGGGAGCTGTTTTTT
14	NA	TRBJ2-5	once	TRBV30	CAWQKDFAAETQYF	TGTGCCTGGCAAAAGGACTTCGCCGCCGAGACCCAGTACTTC
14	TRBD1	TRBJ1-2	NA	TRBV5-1	CASSSPGQPYGYTF	TGCGCCAGCAGCTCCCCGGGACAGCCCTATGGCTACACCTTC
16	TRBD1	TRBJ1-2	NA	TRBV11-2	CASSYLPGQGDYGYTF	TGTGCCAGCAGCTACCTCCCGGGACAGGGGGACTATGGCTACACCTTC
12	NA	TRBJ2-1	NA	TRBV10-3	CAIIPGHNEQFF	TGTGCCATCATCCCAGGGCACAATGAGCAGTTCTTC
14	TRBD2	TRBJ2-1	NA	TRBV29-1	CSVAGDWGGDEQFF	TGCAGCGTTGCGGGCGACTGGGGGGGTGATGAGCAGTTCTTC
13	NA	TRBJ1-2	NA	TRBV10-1	CASMGRTNYGYTF	TGCGCCAGCATGGGCAGAACGAACTATGGCTACACCTTC
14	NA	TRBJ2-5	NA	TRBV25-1	CASSEGGPGETQYF	TGTGCCAGCAGTGAAGGGGGTCCCGGGGAGACCCAGTACTTC
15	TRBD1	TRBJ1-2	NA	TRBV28	CASSSPGQGSYGYTF	TGTGCCAGCAGTTCCCCGGGACAGGGGAGCTATGGCTACACCTTC
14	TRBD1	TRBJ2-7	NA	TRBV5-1	CASSPGTGQYEQYF	TGCGCCAGCAGCCCCGGGACAGGGCAATACGAGCAGTACTTC
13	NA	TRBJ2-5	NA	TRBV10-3	CAISETGKETQYF	TGTGCCATCAGTGAGACAGGGAAAGAGACCCAGTACTTC
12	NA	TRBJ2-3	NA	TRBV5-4	CASSPSSDTQYF	TGTGCCAGCAGCCCCAGTTCCGATACGCAGTATTTT
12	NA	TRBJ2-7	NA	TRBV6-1	CASSESHYEQYF	TGTGCCAGCAGTGAGTCCCACTACGAGCAGTACTTC
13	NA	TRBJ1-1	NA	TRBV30	CAWHRRLGTEAFF	TGTGCCTGGCACAGACGCTTGGGCACTGAAGCTTTCTTT
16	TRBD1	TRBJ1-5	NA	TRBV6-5	CASSYLSRGIGQPQHF	TGTGCCAGCAGCTACCTGAGCAGGGGGATTGGGCAGCCCCAGCATTTT
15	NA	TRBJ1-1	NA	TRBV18	CASSPPSRQNTEAFF	TGTGCCAGCTCACCACCGTCGCGACAGAACACTGAAGCTTTCTTT
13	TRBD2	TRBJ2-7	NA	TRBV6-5	CATQRGVGYEQYF	TGTGCCACCCAGCGGGGGGTAGGGTACGAGCAGTACTTC
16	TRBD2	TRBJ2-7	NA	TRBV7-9	CASLRGLAESSYEQYF	TGTGCCAGCTTAAGGGGACTAGCGGAATCTTCCTACGAGCAGTACTTC
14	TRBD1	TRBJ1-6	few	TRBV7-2	CASSQGGVGSPLHF	TGTGCCAGCAGCCAAGGGGGCGTAGGCTCACCCCTCCACTTT
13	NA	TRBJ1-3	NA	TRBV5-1	CASSVGYGNTIYF	TGCGCCAGCAGCGTGGGGTATGGAAACACCATATATTTT
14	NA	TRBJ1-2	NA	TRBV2	CASSEAGGRYGYTF	TGTGCCAGCAGTGAAGCGGGCGGTCGCTATGGCTACACCTTC
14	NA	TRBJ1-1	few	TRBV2	CASTEQYMNTEAFF	TGTGCCAGCACCGAACAGTACATGAACACTGAAGCTTTCTTT
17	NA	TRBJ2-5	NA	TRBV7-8	CASSSGRFAGGQETQYF	TGTGCCAGCAGCTCCGGTCGGTTTGCCGGGGGCCAAGAGACCCAGTACTTC
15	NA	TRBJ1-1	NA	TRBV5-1	CASSLVTQGDTEAFF	TGCGCCAGCAGCTTGGTAACTCAGGGTGACACTGAAGCTTTCTTT
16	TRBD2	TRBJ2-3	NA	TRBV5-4	CASSFVAGGRTDTQYF	TGTGCCAGCAGCTTCGTAGCGGGGGGCCGCACAGATACGCAGTATTTT
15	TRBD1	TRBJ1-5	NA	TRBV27	CASSLGTGSNQPQHF	TGTGCCAGCAGCCTTGGGACAGGTAGCAATCAGCCCCAGCATTTT
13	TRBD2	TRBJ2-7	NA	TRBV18	CASSPGGGYEQYF	TGTGCCAGCTCACCCGGCGGGGGCTACGAGCAGTACTTC
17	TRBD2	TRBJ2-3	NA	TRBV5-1	CASSLSDLAGGTDTQYF	TGCGCCAGCAGCTTATCCGATCTAGCGGGAGGCACAGATACGCAGTATTTT
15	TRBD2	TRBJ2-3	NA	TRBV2	CASNGGGVRTDTQYF	TGTGCCAGCAACGGCGGGGGGGTACGCACAGATACGCAGTATTTT
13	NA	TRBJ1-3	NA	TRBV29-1	CSVEPFSGNTIYF	TGCAGCGTCGAGCCCTTCTCTGGAAACACCATATATTTT
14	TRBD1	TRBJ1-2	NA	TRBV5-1	CASSFGQGNYGYTF	TGCGCCAGCAGCTTCGGACAGGGTAACTATGGCTACACCTTC
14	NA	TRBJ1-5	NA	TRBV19	CASSHREGNQPQHF	TGTGCCAGTAGCCACAGGGAAGGCAATCAGCCCCAGCATTTT
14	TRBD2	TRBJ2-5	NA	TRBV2	CASSPGVAGETQYF	TGTGCCAGCAGTCCCGGGGTAGCGGGGGAGACCCAGTACTTC
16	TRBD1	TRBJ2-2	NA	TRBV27	CASSFWDRANTGELFF	TGTGCCAGCAGTTTCTGGGACAGGGCGAACACCGGGGAGCTGTTTTTT
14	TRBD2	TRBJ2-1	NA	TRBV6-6	CASSVGRANNEQFF	TGTGCCAGCAGCGTCGGGAGGGCTAACAATGAGCAGTTCTTC
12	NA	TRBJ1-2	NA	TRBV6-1	CASSEAQIGYTF	TGTGCCAGCAGTGAAGCCCAGATTGGCTACACCTTC
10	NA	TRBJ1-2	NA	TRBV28	CASSSYGHTF	TGTGCCAGCAGTTCCTATGGCCACACCTTC
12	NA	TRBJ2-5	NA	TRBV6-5	CASSGSQETQYF	TGTGCCAGCAGCGGGAGCCAAGAGACCCAGTACTTC
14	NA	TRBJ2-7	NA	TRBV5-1	CASSWVGGPDEQYF	TGCGCCAGCAGCTGGGTGGGGGGGCCCGACGAGCAGTACTTC
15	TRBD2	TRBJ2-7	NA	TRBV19	CASSIEAGPSYEQYF	TGTGCCAGTAGTATAGAAGCGGGGCCCTCCTACGAGCAGTACTTC
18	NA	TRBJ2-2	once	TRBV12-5	CASGPGDKNTGRVGELFF	TGTGCTAGTGGCCCGGGAGACAAGAATACGGGCCGGGTCGGGGAGCTGTTTTTT
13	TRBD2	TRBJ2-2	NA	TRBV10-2	CATRGLATGELFF	TGCGCCACCCGGGGACTAGCGACCGGGGAGCTGTTTTTT
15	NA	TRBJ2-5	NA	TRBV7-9	CASSLEGSERETQYF	TGTGCCAGCAGCTTAGAGGGGTCAGAGAGGGAGACCCAGTACTTC
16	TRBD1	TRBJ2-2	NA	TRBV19	CASMRDRGSDTGELFF	TGTGCCAGTATGAGGGACAGGGGATCGGACACCGGGGAGCTGTTTTTT